The rows below give T cell receptor beta chains drawn from one sample of a study of CD8+ T cells in alopecia areata. Profiled with immunoSEQ multiplex PCR; TCRdb holds only in-frame clones, not every one. The data contain 100,000 to 150,000 clones, around 60% of them singletons. The source was CD4+ T cells sorted from blood, collected at week 0. These TCRs come from a human donor with alopecia areata. Both conserved end residues are part of each CDR3. D genes are given only for firm matches. Not all rows give a size; the values are once, few, many and, for expanded clones, a class.

D: -; size: -; J: TRBJ2-6; V: TRBV5-1; CDR3: CASNPDRNSGANVLTF; DNA: TGCGCCAGCAACCCTGACAGGAACTCTGGGGCCAACGTCCTGACTTTC
D: -; size: -; J: TRBJ2-1; V: TRBV4-1; CDR3: CASSQGRGVSEQFF; DNA: TGCGCCAGCAGCCAAGGTCGCGGTGTCTCTGAGCAGTTCTTC
D: -; size: -; J: TRBJ1-1; V: TRBV27; CDR3: CATKDGNTEAFF; DNA: TGTGCCACCAAGGACGGGAACACTGAAGCTTTCTTT
D: TRBD1; size: -; J: TRBJ1-5; V: TRBV28; CDR3: CASSLVGQSNQPQHF; DNA: TGTGCCAGCAGTTTAGTGGGACAGAGCAATCAGCCCCAGCATTTT
D: TRBD1; size: few; J: TRBJ2-3; V: TRBV5-1; CDR3: CASSLEGARTDTQYF; DNA: TGCGCCAGCAGCTTGGAGGGGGCGCGCACAGATACGCAGTATTTT
D: TRBD1; size: -; J: TRBJ2-1; V: TRBV7-2; CDR3: CASSRDRTYNEQFF; DNA: TGTGCCAGCAGTCGGGACAGAACCTACAATGAGCAGTTCTTC
D: TRBD2; size: few; J: TRBJ2-3; V: TRBV19; CDR3: CASSPAGGLADTQYF; DNA: TGTGCCAGTAGTCCAGCGGGGGGGTTGGCAGATACGCAGTATTTT
D: TRBD2; size: -; J: TRBJ2-7; V: TRBV28; CDR3: CASSSRTSGSYEQYF; DNA: TGTGCCAGCAGCTCCCGGACTAGCGGATCCTACGAGCAGTACTTC
D: -; size: few; J: TRBJ2-1; V: TRBV5-5; CDR3: CASKRNDEQFF; DNA: TGTGCCAGCAAACGCAACGATGAGCAGTTCTTC
D: TRBD2; size: -; J: TRBJ2-3; V: TRBV5-4; CDR3: CASSPGLAGSSTDTQYF; DNA: TGTGCCAGCAGCCCTGGACTAGCGGGATCTAGCACAGATACGCAGTATTTT
D: -; size: -; J: TRBJ2-3; V: TRBV7-2; CDR3: CASIPDSSTDTQYF; DNA: TGTGCCAGCATCCCGGACAGTAGCACAGATACGCAGTATTTT
D: -; size: few; J: TRBJ2-5; V: TRBV5-1; CDR3: CASSQTSETQYF; DNA: TGCGCCAGCAGCCAGACCTCGGAGACCCAGTACTTC
D: -; size: few; J: TRBJ1-2; V: TRBV29-1; CDR3: CSVGGVGTVYGYTF; DNA: TGCAGCGTGGGGGGCGTTGGTACGGTCTATGGCTACACCTTC
D: -; size: once; J: TRBJ1-1; V: TRBV6-5; CDR3: CASSTSGTRAFF; DNA: TGTGCCAGCAGTACTTCCGGGACGAGGGCTTTCTTT
D: -; size: -; J: TRBJ1-1; V: TRBV2; CDR3: CASTEGTEAFF; DNA: TGTGCCAGCACGGAGGGCACTGAAGCTTTCTTT
D: -; size: few; J: TRBJ2-3; V: TRBV19; CDR3: CALGLGITDTQYF; DNA: TGTGCCCTAGGTTTAGGGATCACAGATACGCAGTATTTT
D: TRBD1; size: -; J: TRBJ1-2; V: TRBV5-6; CDR3: CASTLVQERQGKNYGYTF; DNA: TGTGCCAGCACCCTAGTTCAGGAAAGACAGGGGAAGAACTATGGCTACACCTTC
D: -; size: few; J: TRBJ2-5; V: TRBV7-3; CDR3: CASSPPPPIKETQYF; DNA: TGTGCCAGCAGCCCGCCCCCACCGATTAAAGAGACCCAGTACTTC
D: -; size: few; J: TRBJ1-1; V: TRBV7-9; CDR3: CASSLGGSSAAEAFF; DNA: TGTGCCAGCAGCTTAGGGGGGAGCAGCGCGGCTGAAGCTTTCTTT
D: -; size: -; J: TRBJ2-4; V: TRBV7-2; CDR3: CASSLAVRSDRLKNIQYF; DNA: TGTGCCAGCAGCTTAGCCGTCAGGTCAGATCGCCTCAAAAACATTCAGTACTTC
D: -; size: -; J: TRBJ1-3; V: TRBV2; CDR3: CASRDNREVSGNTIYF; DNA: TGTGCCAGCAGGGACAACAGGGAAGTCTCTGGAAACACCATATATTTT
D: TRBD1; size: few; J: TRBJ1-5; V: TRBV29-1; CDR3: CSVLGTGVNQPQHF; DNA: TGCAGCGTCCTGGGGACAGGGGTTAATCAGCCCCAGCATTTT
D: -; size: -; J: TRBJ1-2; V: TRBV19; CDR3: CASSPRARSGYGYTF; DNA: TGTGCCAGTAGTCCCCGGGCCCGGAGCGGCTATGGCTACACCTTC
D: TRBD2; size: -; J: TRBJ2-3; V: TRBV7-9; CDR3: CASSLASGRIHTQYF; DNA: TGTGCCAGCAGCTTAGCTAGCGGGAGGATACATACGCAGTATTTT
D: -; size: -; J: TRBJ2-5; V: TRBV18; CDR3: CASSPETTQYF; DNA: TGTGCCAGCTCACCGGAGACGACCCAGTACTTC
D: TRBD1; size: few; J: TRBJ1-2; V: TRBV6-5; CDR3: CASSERQGNYGYTF; DNA: TGTGCCAGCAGTGAGCGACAGGGGAACTATGGCTACACCTTC
D: TRBD2; size: -; J: TRBJ2-5; V: TRBV5-1; CDR3: CASSSGTSGAQWETQYF; DNA: TGCGCCAGCAGTTCCGGGACTAGCGGAGCCCAATGGGAGACCCAGTACTTC
D: TRBD1; size: -; J: TRBJ1-2; V: TRBV7-2; CDR3: CASSLDGTGAYGYTF; DNA: TGTGCCAGCAGCTTAGATGGGACAGGTGCATATGGCTACACCTTC
D: -; size: -; J: TRBJ2-1; V: TRBV9; CDR3: CASSPTRGTYNEQFF; DNA: TGTGCCAGCAGCCCCACGCGGGGTACCTACAATGAGCAGTTCTTC
D: -; size: -; J: TRBJ2-2; V: TRBV9; CDR3: CASSVKPIGGELFF; DNA: TGTGCCAGCAGCGTGAAACCCATAGGGGGGGAGCTGTTTTTT
D: TRBD1; size: -; J: TRBJ1-4; V: TRBV5-1; CDR3: CASTTGQGPEELFF; DNA: TGCGCCAGCACTACGGGACAGGGGCCCGAGGAACTGTTTTTT
D: -; size: few; J: TRBJ1-2; V: TRBV7-9; CDR3: CASSNSYGYTF; DNA: TGTGCCAGCAGCAACAGCTATGGCTACACCTTC
D: TRBD1; size: -; J: TRBJ2-2; V: TRBV5-1; CDR3: CASSLRQGSTGELFF; DNA: TGCGCCAGCAGCTTAAGACAGGGATCCACCGGGGAGCTGTTTTTT
D: -; size: -; J: TRBJ2-7; V: TRBV5-4; CDR3: CASSLYGRAGALWDEQYF; DNA: TGTGCCAGCAGCTTGTATGGGAGGGCGGGGGCTCTATGGGACGAGCAGTACTTC
D: -; size: few; J: TRBJ1-5; V: TRBV5-1; CDR3: CASSTEGGNQPQHF; DNA: TGCGCCAGCAGTACGGAGGGGGGCAATCAGCCCCAGCATTTT
D: -; size: -; J: TRBJ1-4; V: TRBV5-4; CDR3: CASSPDATNEKLFF; DNA: TGTGCCAGCAGCCCAGATGCAACTAATGAAAAACTGTTTTTT
D: -; size: few; J: TRBJ1-3; V: TRBV10-3; CDR3: CAISDRIGNTIYF; DNA: TGTGCCATCAGTGATCGTATAGGAAACACCATATATTTT
D: TRBD2; size: -; J: TRBJ2-7; V: TRBV14; CDR3: CASSQELASSYEQYF; DNA: TGTGCCAGCAGCCAGGAACTAGCGTCGTCCTACGAGCAGTACTTC
D: -; size: -; J: TRBJ1-2; V: TRBV6-5; CDR3: CASGGGMSYTF; DNA: TGTGCCAGCGGAGGGGGGATGAGCTACACCTTC
D: -; size: -; J: TRBJ1-1; V: TRBV30; CDR3: CAWSPETHTEYTEAFF; DNA: TGTGCCTGGAGTCCAGAAACGCACACAGAGTACACTGAAGCTTTCTTT
D: -; size: -; J: TRBJ2-1; V: TRBV29-1; CDR3: CSPQGQSYNEQFF; DNA: TGCAGCCCACAAGGACAGTCCTACAATGAGCAGTTCTTC
D: TRBD2; size: -; J: TRBJ2-5; V: TRBV7-9; CDR3: CASSLGSLAGDQETQYF; DNA: TGTGCCAGCAGCTTAGGATCCCTAGCGGGGGACCAAGAGACCCAGTACTTC
D: -; size: -; J: TRBJ1-5; V: TRBV7-9; CDR3: CASSLPNQPQHF; DNA: TGTGCCAGCAGCTTACCCAATCAGCCCCAGCATTTT
D: TRBD1; size: few; J: TRBJ2-7; V: TRBV5-1; CDR3: CASMGQGASYEQYF; DNA: TGCGCCAGCATGGGACAGGGGGCCTCCTACGAGCAGTACTTC
D: TRBD1; size: -; J: TRBJ2-1; V: TRBV7-3; CDR3: CASSPTPTGQRDEQFF; DNA: TGTGCCAGCAGCCCAACGCCGACAGGGCAAAGGGATGAGCAGTTCTTC
D: TRBD1; size: once; J: TRBJ2-7; V: TRBV2; CDR3: CASLPGQGAYEQYF; DNA: TGTGCCAGCCTTCCCGGACAGGGGGCATACGAGCAGTACTTC
D: -; size: -; J: TRBJ2-7; V: TRBV7-9; CDR3: CASSSPYEQYF; DNA: TGTGCCAGCAGCTCGCCGTACGAGCAGTACTTC
D: TRBD2; size: -; J: TRBJ2-3; V: TRBV7-2; CDR3: CASSLTSGLSTDTQYF; DNA: TGTGCCAGCAGCCTGACTAGCGGCCTTAGCACAGATACGCAGTATTTT
D: -; size: -; J: TRBJ2-6; V: TRBV6-5; CDR3: CASGQGSGANVLTF; DNA: TGTGCCAGCGGCCAGGGTTCTGGGGCCAACGTCCTGACTTTC
D: -; size: -; J: TRBJ1-4; V: TRBV5-1; CDR3: CASSLVADRGGGLFF; DNA: TGCGCCAGCAGCTTGGTTGCGGACCGGGGAGGTGGGCTGTTTTTT
D: TRBD1; size: -; J: TRBJ2-1; V: TRBV19; CDR3: CASSMSGQGGYNEQFF; DNA: TGTGCCAGTAGTATGTCGGGACAGGGGGGCTACAATGAGCAGTTCTTC
D: -; size: -; J: TRBJ2-3; V: TRBV30; CDR3: CAWSGLNPRAQYF; DNA: TGTGCCTGGAGTGGTCTCAACCCTCGGGCGCAGTATTTT
D: TRBD2; size: -; J: TRBJ2-1; V: TRBV28; CDR3: CASGLAGGTSSYNEQFF; DNA: TGTGCCAGCGGACTAGCGGGAGGGACGAGCTCCTACAATGAGCAGTTCTTC